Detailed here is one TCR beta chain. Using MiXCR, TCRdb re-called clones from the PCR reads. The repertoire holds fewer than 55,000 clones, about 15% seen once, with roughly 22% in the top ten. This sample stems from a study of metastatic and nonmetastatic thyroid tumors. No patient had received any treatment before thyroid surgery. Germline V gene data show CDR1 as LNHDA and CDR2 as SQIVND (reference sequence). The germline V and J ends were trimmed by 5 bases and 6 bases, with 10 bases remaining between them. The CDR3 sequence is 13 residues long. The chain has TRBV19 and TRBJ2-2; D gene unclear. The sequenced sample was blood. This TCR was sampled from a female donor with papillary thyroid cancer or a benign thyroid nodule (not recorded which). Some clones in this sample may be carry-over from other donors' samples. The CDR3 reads CASSSYAAGELFF. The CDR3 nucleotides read TGTGCCAGTAGTTCATACGCGGCCGGGGAGCTGTTTTTT.